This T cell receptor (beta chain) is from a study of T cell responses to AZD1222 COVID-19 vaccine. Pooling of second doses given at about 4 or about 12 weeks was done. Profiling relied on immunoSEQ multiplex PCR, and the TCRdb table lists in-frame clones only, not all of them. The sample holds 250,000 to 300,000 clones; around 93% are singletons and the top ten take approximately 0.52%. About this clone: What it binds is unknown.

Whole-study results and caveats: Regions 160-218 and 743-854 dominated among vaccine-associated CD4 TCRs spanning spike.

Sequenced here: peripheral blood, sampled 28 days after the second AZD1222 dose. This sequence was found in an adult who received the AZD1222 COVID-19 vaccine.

CDR3 in DNA: TGTGCCAGCAGTTTATTGACAGGGGCGTACGAGCAGTACTTC. The encoded protein is CASSLLTGAYEQYF. The gene calls are TRBV28 and TRBJ2-7, with 8 bases identical to TRBD1. The junction had 3 bases not matched to a gene; V was cut back by 1 base and J by 4 bases. Germline values: CDR1 MDHEN, CDR2 SYDVKM. The CDR3 loop spans 14 amino acids.